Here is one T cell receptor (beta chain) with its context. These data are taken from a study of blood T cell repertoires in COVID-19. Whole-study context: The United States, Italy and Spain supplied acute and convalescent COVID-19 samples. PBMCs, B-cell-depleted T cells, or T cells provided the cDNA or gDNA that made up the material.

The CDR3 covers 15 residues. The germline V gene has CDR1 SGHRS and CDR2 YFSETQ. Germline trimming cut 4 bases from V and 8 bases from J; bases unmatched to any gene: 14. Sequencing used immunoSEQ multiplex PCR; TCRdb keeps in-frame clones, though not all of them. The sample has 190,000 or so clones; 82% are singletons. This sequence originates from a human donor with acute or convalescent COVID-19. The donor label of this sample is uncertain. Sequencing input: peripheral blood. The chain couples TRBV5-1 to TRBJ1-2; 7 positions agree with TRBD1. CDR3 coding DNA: TGCGCCAGCAGCGCTACAGGGGCCCGAGTGGGAGGCTACACCTTC. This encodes CASSATGARVGGYTF.